This T cell receptor beta chain was identified in a study of CXCR3-negative and CXCR3-positive naive CD8 T cells. The CDR3 covers 14 residues. CDR1 SEHNR and CDR2 FQNEAQ come from the germline V gene (reference sequence). The libraries of TRB cDNA were prepared using 5' RACE with UMI labels. No DNA is given; TCRdb re-called the 5' RACE reads and lists each CDR3 protein once. Its clone listing holds 45,000 to 60,000 distinct CDR3 sequences. About this clonotype: Its antigen is undetermined.

General observations from the study: Naive CXCR3-negative cells resembled naive CXCR3-positive cells in TRBV-TRBJ usage; memory cells differed. Both of the naive subsets showed about the same high diversity, but memory CD8+ cells had much less. Comparison of naive subsets found surface CD5 to be comparable, and TCR strength was inferred on the basis of TRB CDR3 properties.

This rearrangement joins TRBV7-9 to TRBJ2-7. The sequence came from a human donor in good health. Some clones in this sample may be carry-over from other donors' samples. Material for sequencing was memory CD8+ T cells from blood. The chain's CDR3 is CASSASGGFYEQYF.